A single sample gave rise to the 9 T cell receptor beta chains below, sequenced in a study of cytomegalovirus exposure and HLA in healthy donors. Amplification used 60 Vbeta primers and 13 Jbeta primers. The repertoire was sequenced with immunoSEQ multiplex PCR; TCRdb's copy has only in-frame clones and lacks some. The sample gives about 170,000 clones, approximately 80% of which show up once; approximately 2.4% is in the top ten. Sequenced sample: PBMCs. All receptors derive from a woman aged 45-65 years in good health and CMV-seronegative.

J is TRBJ2-1 and V is TRBV5-1; D might be TRBD2 (6 bases). V was shortened by 4 bases and J by 4 bases, with 9 bases between the two germline ends. The germline V gene has CDR1 SGHRS and CDR2 YFSETQ. This CDR3 has 13 residues. CDR3 sequence reads: CASSGSGYNEQFF. CDR3 bases: TGCGCCAGCAGCGGTAGCGGTTACAATGAGCAGTTCTTC.

The rearrangement links TRBV2 to TRBJ2-5; D gene ambiguous. The better agreement between TRBJ2-7 and the DNA end casts doubt on the J call. Per the germline V gene, CDR1 is SNHLY and CDR2 is FYNNEI. The CDR3 has 14 residues. CDR3 sequence (DNA): TGTGCCAGCAGTGAGGCGGTGTCCTCCTACGAGCAGTACTTC. It is translated as CASSEAVSSYEQYF.

Only a few counts were recorded for this clone. The rearrangement uses TRBV2 and TRBJ1-5; D is perhaps TRBD1 (5 bases). The ends were cut back, 6 bases at V and 7 bases at J, with 13 bases in the middle. The germline V gene has CDR1 SNHLY and CDR2 FYNNEI. CDR3 length equals 13 residues. This CDR3 is CASRQETGQPQHF. In DNA form, the CDR3 reads TGTGCCAGCAGACAGGAAACCGGGCAGCCCCAGCATTTT.

The V gene is TRBV4-1, the J gene TRBJ2-3; TRBD2 agrees at 11 bases. CDR1 is MGHRA and CDR2 is YSYEKL in the germline V gene. Unmatched junction bases numbered 10, after V lost 0 bases and J lost 5 bases. This CDR3 has 18 amino acids. The CDR3 is CASSQEPDSGRALDTQYF. DNA for the CDR3: TGCGCCAGCAGCCAAGAACCCGATAGCGGGAGGGCCTTAGATACGCAGTATTTT.

This chain connects TRBV6-5 to TRBJ1-2, with 8 bases identical to TRBD1. Germline lookup yields CDR1 MNHEY and CDR2 SVGAGI. V lost 6 bases, J lost 0 bases, and 6 bases stayed unmatched. This CDR3 is built from 15 residues. CDR3 bases: TGTGCCAGCAGCCGACGGACAGGGACTAACTATGGCTACACCTTC. This codes for CASSRRTGTNYGYTF.

Worth noting for this clone: At one end, the junction sequence differs from germline, possibly due to a read error. V gene TRBV7-7 combines with J gene TRBJ2-7; perhaps TRBD1 as D (5 bases). Germline CDR1 and CDR2: SSHAT and FNYEAQ (reference sequence). The CDR3 is made up of 14 amino acids. The CDR3 loop is CASSLTDDSYEQYF. The DNA of the CDR3 is TGTGCTAGCAGCTTGACAGACGACTCCTACGAGCAGTACTTC.

The gene calls are TRBV19 and TRBJ2-1; TRBD2 aligns across 10 bases. The CDR3 is 15 amino acids. Germline CDR1 and CDR2: LNHDA and SQIVND (reference sequence). The J segment lost 5 bases and the V segment lost 5 bases, leaving 6 bases of the junction unmatched. The CDR3 DNA sequence: TGTGCCAGTAGTCACAAGCGGGAGGGTAACAATGAGCAGTTCTTC. This encodes CASSHKREGNNEQFF.

The chain combines TRBV19 with TRBJ1-2; 7 bases are shared with TRBD1. Trimming cost V 5 bases and J 4 bases; bases outside gene matches: 7. CDR1 and CDR2 from the germline V gene are LNHDA and SQIVND (reference sequence). The CDR3 has 14 residues. In DNA, the CDR3 is TGTGCCAGTAGTCCGACAGGGCTCGTCTATGGCTACACCTTC. Protein sequence: CASSPTGLVYGYTF.

The V and J genes are TRBV7-9 and TRBJ2-1, with 7 nucleotides matching TRBD2. CDR1 and CDR2 from the germline V gene are SEHNR and FQNEAQ (reference sequence). The CDR3 spans 19 residues. V dropped 1 base and J dropped 4; count of bases not matched to a gene: 16. Here the CDR3 DNA reads TGTGCCAGCAGCTTAGGTGGGGTTTCGGGCGGGAGCGTATACAATGAGCAGTTCTTC. As protein: CASSLGGVSGGSVYNEQFF.